This T cell receptor beta chain appears in the sequencing data of a study of T cell responses to AZD1222 COVID-19 vaccine. V lost 0 bases and J 0 bases, leaving 18 bases between the germline ends. Germline CDR1 and CDR2: KGHSH and LQKENI. This CDR3 has 20 amino acids. TCRdb's table, derived via immunoSEQ multiplex PCR, lists solely in-frame clones and lacks some. The data show roughly 65,000 clones, with 80% seen just once and about an eighth held by the top ten. Sequences were derived from peripheral blood, sampled on day 0 of AZD1222 vaccination. The source of this sequence is an adult in good health. This chain links TRBV18 with TRBJ2-6; TRBD2 is a possible D gene (5 bases). Here the CDR3 reads CASSPPRVRVGGSGANVLTF. The CDR3 DNA follows: TGTGCCAGCTCACCACCGAGGGTAAGGGTCGGCGGCTCTGGGGCCAACGTCCTGACTTTC.